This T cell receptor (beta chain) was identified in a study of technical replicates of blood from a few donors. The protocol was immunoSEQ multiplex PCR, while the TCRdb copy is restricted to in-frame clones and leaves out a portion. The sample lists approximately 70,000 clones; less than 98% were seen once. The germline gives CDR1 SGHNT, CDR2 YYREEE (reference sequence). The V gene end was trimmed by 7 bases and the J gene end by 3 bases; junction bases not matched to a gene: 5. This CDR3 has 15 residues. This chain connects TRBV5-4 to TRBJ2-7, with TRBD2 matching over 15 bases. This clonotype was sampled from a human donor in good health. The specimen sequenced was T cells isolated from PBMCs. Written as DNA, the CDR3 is TGTGCCAGCGGACTAGCGGGAGGGCCCCTCTACGAGCAGTACTTC. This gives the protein CASGLAGGPLYEQYF.